A selection of T cell receptor beta chains follows, all from one sample in a study of T cells in Graves' hyperthyroidism and ophthalmopathy. One entry per CDR3 protein, called by TCRdb with MiXCR from the multiplex PCR reads. The sample records approximately 640,000 distinct CDR3 sequences, nearly 45% being singletons. The specimen sequenced was peripheral blood or thyroid tissue (not recorded which). These receptors came from an adult man with Graves' disease, either hyperthyroidism or ophthalmopathy (not recorded which). The CDR3 runs from the conserved cysteine through the conserved F or W. A D gene is named only where the DNA matches it firmly. Some rows have no size entry. The others give once, few or many, or a class for an expanded clone.

j_call v_call d_call clone_size cdr3_aa cdr3_nt
TRBJ2-5 TRBV20-1 TRBD2 few CSAIRLAGGLETQYF TGCAGTGCTATCAGGCTAGCGGGAGGGTTAGAGACCCAGTACTTC
TRBJ2-5 TRBV9 NA few CASSPVGSIQETQYF TGTGCCAGCAGCCCAGTTGGGTCGATCCAAGAGACCCAGTACTTC
TRBJ1-1 TRBV19 NA NA CASSIGGGHMNTEAFF TGTGCCAGTAGTATAGGTGGAGGACATATGAACACTGAAGCTTTCTTT
TRBJ2-5 TRBV29-1 NA NA CSVERVADGDF TGCAGCGTTGAGAGGGTAGCGGACGGGGACTTC
TRBJ2-2 TRBV11-1 NA NA CASSTLRELFF TGTGCCAGCAGCACCTTGAGGGAGCTGTTTTTT
TRBJ2-5 TRBV14 NA few CASSQDIGRETQYF TGTGCCAGCAGCCAAGACATCGGGAGAGAGACCCAGTACTTC
TRBJ1-2 TRBV12-3/TRBV12-4 NA NA CASSLGLALDYTF TGTGCCAGCAGTTTAGGACTAGCGCTTGACTACACCTTC
TRBJ1-5 TRBV12-5 TRBD1 NA CASGLVTGGLQPQHF TGTGCTAGTGGTTTGGTAACAGGGGGCCTTCAGCCCCAGCATTTT
TRBJ2-7 TRBV20-1 NA NA CSARGLPGEQYF TGCAGTGCTAGAGGGCTCCCGGGGGAGCAGTACTTC
TRBJ2-7 TRBV20-1 TRBD2 NA CSAQGGEDEQYF TGCAGTGCCCAGGGAGGGGAGGACGAGCAGTACTTC
TRBJ1-5 TRBV20-1 TRBD1 once CSAVPVPGQGSTQPQHF TGCAGTGCGGTGCCCGTCCCGGGACAGGGAAGCACTCAGCCCCAGCATTTT
TRBJ2-7 TRBV7-9 NA NA CASSSLGQSYEQYF TGTGCCAGCAGCTCCTTAGGACAGTCCTACGAGCAGTACTTC
TRBJ1-5 TRBV6-1 TRBD1 few CASGQGASNQPQHF TGTGCCAGCGGTCAGGGGGCGAGCAATCAGCCCCAGCATTTT
TRBJ2-7 TRBV7-9 TRBD1 many CASSQTGPYEQYF TGTGCCAGCAGCCAGACAGGGCCCTACGAGCAGTACTTC
TRBJ1-1 TRBV2 NA NA CASNWGARAEAFF TGTGCCAGCAATTGGGGGGCGAGGGCTGAAGCTTTCTTT
TRBJ2-7 TRBV20-1 NA NA CSAQDGSSYEQYF TGCAGTGCACAAGACGGGAGCTCCTACGAGCAGTACTTC
TRBJ2-7 TRBV7-9 NA NA CASIRTTPYEQYF TGTGCCAGCATCCGGACTACCCCCTACGAGCAGTACTTC
TRBJ2-2 TRBV29-1 TRBD1 NA CSAEGARTSGELFF TGCAGCGCCGAGGGGGCAAGGACCTCCGGGGAGCTGTTTTTT
TRBJ2-7 TRBV7-9 NA NA CASSPGAGNEQYF TGTGCCAGCAGCCCAGGGGCAGGGAACGAGCAGTACTTC
TRBJ2-3 TRBV7-8 NA NA CASSLGGTGSGTQYF TGTGCCAGCAGCTTGGGTGGGACCGGAAGCGGTACGCAGTATTTT
TRBJ2-6 TRBV7-9 NA NA CASSPPEGANVLTF TGTGCCAGCAGCCCACCCGAGGGGGCCAACGTCCTGACTTTC
TRBJ2-2 TRBV25-1 TRBD1 NA CASSDDNRGTGELFF TGTGCCAGCAGTGACGACAACAGGGGCACCGGGGAGCTGTTTTTT
TRBJ1-1 TRBV20-1 NA NA CSATKGVAFF TGCAGTGCTACGAAGGGGGTAGCTTTCTTT
TRBJ1-4 TRBV29-1 TRBD1 few CSVAGTVGKLFF TGCAGCGTGGCCGGGACAGTTGGAAAACTGTTTTTT
TRBJ2-7 TRBV7-8 NA many CASSLDSSTSYEQYF TGTGCCAGCAGTTTGGACTCCTCCACCTCCTACGAGCAGTACTTC
TRBJ1-3 TRBV9 TRBD1 few CASTGTVGNTIYF TGTGCCAGCACCGGGACAGTTGGAAACACCATATATTTT
TRBJ2-5 TRBV19 TRBD1 NA CASSTPTGGSGETQYF TGTGCCAGTAGTACCCCGACAGGGGGCTCTGGAGAGACCCAGTACTTC
TRBJ2-3 TRBV2 TRBD1 NA CASSGTGSSTDTQYF TGTGCCAGCAGTGGGACAGGCAGCTCCACAGATACGCAGTATTTT
TRBJ1-2 TRBV25-1 TRBD1 NA CASSGLGQGIYGYTF TGTGCCAGCAGTGGCTTGGGACAGGGAATCTATGGCTACACCTTC
TRBJ1-2 TRBV10-3 NA NA CAREPQGNNYGYTF TGTGCTAGGGAACCGCAGGGGAACAACTATGGCTACACCTTC
TRBJ1-5 TRBV15 NA many CATSRAGAGQPQHF TGTGCCACCAGCAGAGCGGGCGCCGGTCAGCCCCAGCATTTT
TRBJ1-6 TRBV9 TRBD1 many CASSGGQADSPLHF TGTGCCAGCAGCGGGGGACAGGCCGATTCACCCCTCCACTTT
TRBJ2-7 TRBV20-1 TRBD2 NA CSARSASGPYEQYF TGCAGTGCTAGGTCGGCTAGCGGACCCTACGAGCAGTACTTC
TRBJ1-2 TRBV20-1 NA NA CSARGQSRGYTF TGCAGTGCTAGAGGACAGAGCCGGGGCTACACCTTC
TRBJ1-6 TRBV7-8 NA NA CASSFVGGLDSPLHF TGTGCCAGCAGCTTCGTGGGGGGACTCGATTCACCCCTCCACTTT